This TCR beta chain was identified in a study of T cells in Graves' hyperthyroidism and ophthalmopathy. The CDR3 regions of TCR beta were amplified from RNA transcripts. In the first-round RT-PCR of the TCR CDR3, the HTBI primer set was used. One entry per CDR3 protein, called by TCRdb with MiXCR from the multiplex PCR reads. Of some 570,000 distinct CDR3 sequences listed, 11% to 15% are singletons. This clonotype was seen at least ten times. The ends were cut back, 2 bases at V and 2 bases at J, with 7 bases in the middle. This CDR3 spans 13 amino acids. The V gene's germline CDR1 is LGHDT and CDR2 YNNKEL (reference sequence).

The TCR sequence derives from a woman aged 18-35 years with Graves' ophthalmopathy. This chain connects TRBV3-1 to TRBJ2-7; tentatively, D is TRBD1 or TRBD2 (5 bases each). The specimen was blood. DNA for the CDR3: TGTGCCAGCAGCCAACAGGGAGCCTACGAGCAGTACTTC. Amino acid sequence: CASSQQGAYEQYF.